This T cell receptor beta chain was documented in a study of CD8+ T cells in alopecia areata. Only one count was recorded for this clone. No antigen is known for it. Study results and caveats: Although TCR sharing was seen in mice, sharing across patients was less clear, possibly for HLA-related reasons.

Sequencing used cDNA as its template, made by extracting RNA and reverse transcribing it. TCRdb's table, derived via immunoSEQ multiplex PCR, lists solely in-frame clones and lacks some. The data show 150,000 or so clones, about 87% seen once. Germline V gives CDR1 SGDLS, CDR2 YYNGEE. V was pared by 2 bases and J by 5 bases, with 9 bases of the junction left unmatched. The CDR3 totals 15 residues. The source was CD8+ T cells sorted from blood, collected at week 0. The sequence derives from a human donor with alopecia areata. V is TRBV9 and J is TRBJ2-7; TRBD1 matches 8 bases. The CDR3 coding sequence is TGTGCCAGCAGCGTGGGACAGGCGGTAATAGACGAGCAGTACTTC. Translated: CASSVGQAVIDEQYF.